This T cell receptor beta chain was sequenced during a study of human thymus T cells. Those donating were healthy Finnish infants in corrective surgery for congenital heart defects. Only four of the eight donors provided an approximately 0.5-1 mL blood sample. Genomic DNA was extracted from every available blood leukocyte. This table comes from immunoSEQ multiplex PCR, and its TCRdb copy is limited to in-frame clones, with some not included. Of tens of thousands of clones in the sample, nearly 95% were seen once. The germline gives CDR1 DFQATT, CDR2 SNEGSKA (reference sequence). The V gene lost 5 bases and the J gene lost 8 bases, with 10 bases spanning the gap. CDR3 length: 11 residues.

The chain couples TRBV20-1 to TRBJ1-3; D gene uncertain. The clonotype was recovered from a boy younger than two with a congenital heart defect but otherwise immunologically healthy. The sample taken for sequencing was blood. The DNA of the CDR3 is TGCAGTGCTCCACGGGGAGACACCATATATTTT. Amino acid sequence: CSAPRGDTIYF.